This TCR beta chain appears in the sequencing data of a study of cytomegalovirus exposure and HLA in healthy donors (dated by TCRdb to 2016 to 2017). At the level of the whole study: An earlier analysis of 587 of the donors reported roughly 300 Gb of sequence data and roughly 100 million unique TCR beta sequences from 150 million to 200 million T cells. Both class I and class II loci were covered by HLA typing, at four-digit resolution. All discovery cohort repertoires had been generated on a single sequencing platform. Among about 390 genotyped donors of the cohort, an average of about 240,000 unique TCR beta nucleotide sequences were sequenced per donor, about a sixth of them non-productive. Among the roughly 400 genotyped donors, approximately 81% belonged to the genetic ancestry cluster associated with self-reported Caucasian donors. To decide whether each TCR beta V gene segment behaved as functional or pseudogenic, an earlier analysis of some 600 of the donors relied on high-throughput TCR beta sequencing. Alongside the repertoire data, information on donor age, sex, ethnicity and CMV serostatus was compiled. Along with the approximately 670-subject first cohort, a separate validation cohort of around 110 different subjects was used. The study combined high-throughput TCR immunosequencing, statistical association of individual TCRs with disease status, and machine learning to predict cytomegalovirus infection status. A later genetic analysis used genome-wide SNP genotypes for about three fifths of the 666 donors, treating that subset as a discovery cohort. The study used immunosequencing to profile the T cell repertoires of several hundred subjects and linked those repertoires to cytomegalovirus serostatus. About 280 gigabases of sequencing data and approximately 85 million unique TCR sequences were included in an early release covering 550 to 650 HLA-typed donors. Because of strong linkage in the cohort, roughly five DR-DQ haplotypes were treated as single units for association and clustering. To study patterns of TCR occurrence, a later analysis re-analyzed previously published TCR beta repertoires from 700 or so donors and added high-resolution HLA genotyping. Typing coverage differed by locus: A, B, C, DRB1 and DQB1 were typed in roughly 620-630 donors, DQA1 in 522, DPA1 in around 600, and DPB1 in just under 490. Rather than using new phenotypic data, the later analysis identified candidate immune exposures from TCR beta sequences and from how often those sequences occurred across donors. The aim of the study was to test whether cataloging public T cell receptors could identify signatures of past pathogen exposure.

Comments on this clone: Its recognized antigen is unknown. A read error may produce the germline difference seen at one junction end.

The protocol used for the library was the immunoSEQ multiplex PCR assay. For the multiplex PCR, a mixture combining 60 forward primers for TCR Vbeta segments and 13 reverse primers for TCR Jbeta segments was used. Amplification of the CDR3 region of rearranged TCR beta genes was performed with a multiplex PCR assay on genomic DNA. On the Illumina HiSeq System, the amplified TCR beta libraries were sequenced as 87-base-pair reads. The paper's processing steps were these. In a later analysis, 70 million to 95 million unique TCR beta chains were counted across the 650 to 750 repertoires, and approximately 11 million of these chains were shared by at least two donors. A nearest-neighbor algorithm error-corrected the raw reads and collapsed the reads into unique sequences, merging closely related sequences to remove PCR and sequencing errors. Alignment of CDR3 sequences to IMGT reference sequences was used to assign V, D and J gene segments. For a sequence to be retained, a match of at least six nucleotides was required to both a V gene segment and a J gene segment. Rearrangements were called productive when the CDR3 lacked stop codons and stayed in frame with V and J; all others were non-productive. Following IMGT convention, CDR3 was defined as the stretch from the second conserved V-encoded cysteine to the conserved J-encoded phenylalanine. Sequences without an unambiguous match to a single V gene segment were excluded from the earlier analysis of about 630 of the donors. An earlier analysis of some 610 of the donors called V segments functional above 56.7% productive rearrangements and segregating when the between-donor standard deviation exceeded 5%. To diagnose cytomegalovirus status from the catalog of TCR beta chain sequences, a statistical classification framework was built. In a later analysis, TCR nucleotide sequences were compared against IMGT/GENE-DB human TR gene sequences so that V and J genes could be assigned. The TCRdist pipeline was used in a later analysis to assign CDR3 sequences and most-parsimonious VDJ recombination scenarios. A later analysis defined each TCR beta chain by its CDR3 amino acid sequence plus V-gene family, and excluded reads lacking a unique V-gene family. In a later analysis, a few hundred highly shared, low-generation-probability nucleotide sequences were removed to address suspected cross-contamination and a sequencing artifact. In a later analysis, a clonal expansion index for each public chain was calculated from normalized within-repertoire ranks of inferred template counts. In a later analysis, generation probabilities were computed with a VDJ recombination model fitted to out-of-frame rearrangements, and the resulting probabilities were checked against IGoR. In a later analysis, hypergeometric tests were used to score TCR-TCR, TCR-HLA and TCR-CMV co-occurrence, with a repertoire-size bias correction applied to TCR pairs. In a later analysis, false discovery rates were estimated by permuting HLA or CMV assignments 20 times. A later analysis grouped co-occurring TCRs with DBSCAN, adding TCRdist sequence similarity when clustering within HLA-allele-positive subsets. Repertoires with fewer than 30,000 or more than 120,000 public chains, plus five repertoires with anomalous nucleotide sharing, were excluded from co-occurrence clustering. The table comes from immuneACCESS by way of TCRdb, which keeps in-frame sequences with V and J called. Part of the clones is missing from these tables; in studies checked, under half for an unresolved V gene and the rest for unknown reasons. From that table come the V and J calls and clone size; the DNA was used to work out D and trimming. Recorded for this sample are some 140,000 clones; about 66% of them occurred a single time. The top ten clones comprise about 1.5% of the sample.

The cohort consisted of 666 healthy bone marrow donors. At the time of sampling, all cohort members were nominally healthy, though unrecorded immune exposures were likely present. Of the approximately 700 cohort members, some 270 had positive CMV serostatus and approximately 360 had negative CMV serostatus, and CMV serostatus was not recorded for the donor. A peripheral blood sample was collected from each donor, and TCR beta sequencing was performed on peripheral blood mononuclear cells. The Qiagen DNeasy Blood Extraction Kit was used to extract genomic DNA from the blood cell samples. As encoded in the germline V gene, CDR1 is KGHSH while CDR2 is LQKENI. Its CDR3 holds 15 amino acids, cysteine through phenylalanine. The entry retains the CDR3 DNA only, 45 bases that are in frame from base 1. What the work shows at the level of the full study, not this receptor alone: The classifier was reported to diagnose cytomegalovirus status with high specificity and sensitivity in both the original cohort and the validation cohort. Some IMGT-functional V segments, including TRBV6-2 and TRBV6-3, could not be distinguished by the 87-base-pair reads and were therefore excluded. Seventeen rarely observed V segments, including chromosome 9 orphons, were excluded from the earlier analysis of a few hundred of the donors because counts were too low. A later analysis reported that several top co-occurrence clusters appeared linked to parvovirus B19, influenza, CMV and Epstein-Barr virus. In vitro tests confirmed that a few of the cytomegalovirus-associated TCR beta chains recognize cytomegalovirus antigens. Linkage disequilibrium might explain the correlated functional status among segregating V segments, but an unknown experimental factor could not be excluded. The cohort was sequenced for TCR beta chains only, and without alpha or paired-chain data the features that could be detected were limited. For the cohort, immune exposure information was limited to CMV serostatus. Compared with the approximately 720-donor mean, donors in an Asian-associated ancestry cluster had fewer N-insertions in productive TCRs, according to a later genetic analysis. A total of 150 to 200 TCR beta chains were listed by the study as associated with cytomegalovirus. A cluster of highly shared sequence variants was judged likely to be a technical artifact of the sequencing pipeline. A later genetic analysis associated a missense DCLRE1C variant with V-gene and J-gene trimming of TCR beta chains, and an independent cohort replicated the association. According to a later analysis, TCR association rates differed among HLA loci, with DRB1 alleles showing the most associated TCRs and HLA-C alleles showing the fewest. Most TCR sequences were observed very rarely across donors, whereas some public TCRs were present in many individuals. The authors suggested that the approach could potentially be generalized to other disease states and immunological phenotypes. HLA typing was unavailable for some donors at each locus, so association tests used only the typed subset. In a later analysis, HLA-associated TCR beta chains were found to be more clonally expanded and to have lower generation probabilities than equally common non-associated chains. A further reported finding was that TCR beta sequences accurately predicted the HLA-A and HLA-B alleles for most subjects in the first cohort. In an earlier analysis of fewer than 750 of the donors, most TCR beta V segments were observed in productive rearrangements about 90% or about 30% of the time, broadly matching IMGT annotations. Most CMV-associated TCR beta chains appeared to be HLA-restricted in a later analysis, and the HLA associations seemed to be driven largely by CMV exposure. Strong co-occurrence of HLA alleles, especially DR and DQ, made assigning TCR associations to individual alleles difficult. Specific HLA alleles were associated with over 15,000 TCR beta sequences at a false discovery rate of 0.05 in a later analysis. The presence/absence analyses assumed that sequencing depth was roughly uniform across donors, and that assumption may not be true.

The sequence joins TRBV18 to TRBJ2-7; TRBD1 could be the D gene, as 6 bases match. The receptor's source is a human donor in good health. Sequenced input: PBMCs. The nucleotides read TGTGCCAGCGCACCAGCTCCGGCAGGGGCGAACGAGCAGTACTTC. The translation is CASAPAPAGANEQYF.